Each of the 3 T cell receptor beta chains below was sequenced from the same sample in a study of blood T cell repertoires in COVID-19 (dated by TCRdb to between 2020 and 2021). The library relied on the immunoSEQ multiplex PCR assay. Here the immuneACCESS table is served through TCRdb, limited to in-frame sequences with V and J called. Missing clones are a known gap in these copies; in checked studies unresolved V genes cover under half, and the rest lacks a known reason. Across this sample there are approximately 140,000 clones, with 70% to 90% seen only once. The ten largest account for approximately 3.6% of the sample. The specimen sequenced was PBMCs or T cells enriched from blood (not recorded which). Receptor source: a woman aged 50 to 60 with acute COVID-19.

The genes are TRBV21-1 and TRBJ2-7; no DNA check was done on the table's D call, TRBD2. TRBV21-1 is reported as a pseudogene. This CDR3 comprises 11 residues. In DNA form, the CDR3 reads TGTGCCAGCCCCCTGAGGCCCTCCGCGAGCTTC. Translation gives CASPLRPSASF.

This chain uses TRBV7-6 with TRBJ1-4, with D perhaps matching TRBD1 (5 bases). Germline CDR1 is SGHVS and CDR2 is FNYEAQ. Trimming left V 5 bases short and J 0 bases short, with 16 bases between. The CDR3 loop spans 17 amino acids. The CDR3 DNA follows: TGTGCCAGCAGCGCGAACTACCCGGGGGCAACTAATGAAAAACTGTTTTTT. Protein product: CASSANYPGATNEKLFF.

This clone was observed a handful of times. V usage is TRBV11-3 and J usage is TRBJ2-1; possible D gene TRBD1, 6 bases. Germline CDR1 SGHNT, CDR2 YENEEA. The germline V and J ends were trimmed by 5 bases and 7 bases, with 18 bases remaining between them. The CDR3 length is 15 residues. This chain's CDR3 is CASSPGDGFRNEQFF. The DNA of the CDR3 is TGTGCCAGCAGCCCAGGGGACGGGTTTAGAAATGAGCAGTTCTTC.